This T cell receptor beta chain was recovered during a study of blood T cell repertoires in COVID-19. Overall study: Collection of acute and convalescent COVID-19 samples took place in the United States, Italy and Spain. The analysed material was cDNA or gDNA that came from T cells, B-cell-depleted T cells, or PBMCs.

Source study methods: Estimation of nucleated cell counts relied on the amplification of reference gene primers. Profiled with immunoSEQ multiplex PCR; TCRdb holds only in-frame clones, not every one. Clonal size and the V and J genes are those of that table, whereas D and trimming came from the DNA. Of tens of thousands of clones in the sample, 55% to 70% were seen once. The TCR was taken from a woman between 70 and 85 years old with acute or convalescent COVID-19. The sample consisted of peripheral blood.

The CDR3 region is CASSGGGTQYF. As DNA, the CDR3 is TGCGCCAGCAGTGGGGGGGGGACCCAGTACTTC. This chain uses TRBV10-2 with TRBJ2-5; 7 positions match TRBD2. Trimming cost V 4 bases and J 7 bases; bases outside gene matches: 0. CDR1 and CDR2 from the germline V gene are WSHSY and SAAADI. The CDR3 is 11 residues long.